Sequencing of this T cell receptor beta chain was carried out in a study of early T cells in non-severe SARS-CoV-2 infection. Study-wide results and caveats: There was a bias toward anti-spike CD8 responses in VDJdb matching, which missed private and CD4 specificities.

Individual cDNA molecules each received unique molecular identifiers attached to them. TCRdb redid the calling of the 5' RACE reads with MiXCR, one entry per CDR3 protein. The sample lists about 19,000 distinct CDR3 sequences, about 4.2% seen once, with about 7% in the top ten. Many counts were recorded for this clonotype. Its antigen is as yet unknown. This CDR3 has 15 residues. CDR1 and CDR2 (germline): SEHNR, FQNEAQ (reference sequence). V lost 4 bases to trimming and J lost 5 bases, with 14 bases between them. J is TRBJ2-2 and V is TRBV7-9, with D uncertain. This clonotype was sampled from an adult who was a healthcare worker with PCR-confirmed SARS-CoV-2 infection or an uninfected control (not recorded which). The material sequenced was whole blood. CDR3 sequence reads: CASSSAGPLTGELFF. The CDR3 DNA reads TGTGCCAGCAGCTCCGCCGGGCCGTTGACCGGGGAGCTGTTTTTT.